This T cell receptor (beta chain) came from a study of shared clonotypes between healthy human individuals. In germline, CDR1 is SGHRS, CDR2 YFSETQ. Between the trimmed V and J ends, which lost 4 bases and 0 bases, there was a span of 11 bases. This CDR3 comprises 15 residues. Sequenced by immunoSEQ multiplex PCR; TCRdb stores in-frame clones only, minus some. The sample records about 530,000 clones, 90% to 96% being singletons. The sequence came from a young woman in good health. Sequenced material: naive CD4+ T cells sorted from blood. Subset given: CD45RA+ positively selected. The V gene is TRBV5-1, the J gene TRBJ1-5, with D possibly TRBD1 on 6 matching bases. For the CDR3, the DNA is TGCGCCAGCAGCCCTGGACAGACTAGCAATCAGCCCCAGCATTTT. It translates to CASSPGQTSNQPQHF. Supplemented by reference TRBV5-1 and TRBJ1-5, the full variable domain reads KAGVTQTPRYLIKTRGQQVTLSCSPISGHRSVSWYQQTPGQGLQFLFEYFSETQRNKGNFPGRFSGRQFSNSRSEMNVSTLELGDSALYLCASSPGQTSNQPQHFGDGTRLSIL.